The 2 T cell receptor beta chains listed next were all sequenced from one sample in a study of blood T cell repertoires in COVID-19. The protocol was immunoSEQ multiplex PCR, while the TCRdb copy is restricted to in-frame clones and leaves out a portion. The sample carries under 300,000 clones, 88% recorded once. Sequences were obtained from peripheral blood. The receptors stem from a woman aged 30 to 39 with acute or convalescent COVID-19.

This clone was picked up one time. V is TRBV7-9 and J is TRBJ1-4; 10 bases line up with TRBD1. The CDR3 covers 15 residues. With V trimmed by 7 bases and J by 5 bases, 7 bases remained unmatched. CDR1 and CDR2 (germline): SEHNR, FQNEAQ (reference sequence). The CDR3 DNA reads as TGTGCCAGCATCACTGTGGGACAGGGGAATGAAAAACTGTTTTTT. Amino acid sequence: CASITVGQGNEKLFF.

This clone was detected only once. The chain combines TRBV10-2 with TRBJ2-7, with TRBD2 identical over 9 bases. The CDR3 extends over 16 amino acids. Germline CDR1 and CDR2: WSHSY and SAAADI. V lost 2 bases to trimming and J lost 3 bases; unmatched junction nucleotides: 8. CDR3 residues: CASSERPAGGGYEQYF. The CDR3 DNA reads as TGCGCCAGCAGTGAGAGGCCAGCGGGAGGAGGCTACGAGCAGTACTTC.